The present T cell receptor beta chain was sequenced within a study of T cell repertoires in cytomegalovirus infection. Study observations and caveats: Carriers of CMV plus the relevant HLA were identified by cumulative public TCR beta family frequency.

V was trimmed by 4 bases and J by 5 bases, leaving 10 bases between them. This CDR3 is 12 amino acids long. Germline lookup yields CDR1 SGHKS and CDR2 YYEKEE (reference sequence). Note on this clonotype: The target antigen is unknown.

TCRdb re-derived calls from the reads in MiXCR, one entry per CDR3 protein. The table lists fewer than 200,000 distinct CDR3 sequences, approximately 19% of them singletons. The rearrangement links TRBV5-5 to TRBJ2-7; D may match TRBD1 or TRBD2 (5 bases each). This TCR was recovered from a human donor in good health (CMV status not recorded). Some clones in this sample may be carry-over from other donors' samples. The sequencing sample was made of PBMCs. The CDR3 DNA sequence: TGTGCCAGCAGCGGGACGTTCAACGAGCAGTACTTC. Translated: CASSGTFNEQYF.